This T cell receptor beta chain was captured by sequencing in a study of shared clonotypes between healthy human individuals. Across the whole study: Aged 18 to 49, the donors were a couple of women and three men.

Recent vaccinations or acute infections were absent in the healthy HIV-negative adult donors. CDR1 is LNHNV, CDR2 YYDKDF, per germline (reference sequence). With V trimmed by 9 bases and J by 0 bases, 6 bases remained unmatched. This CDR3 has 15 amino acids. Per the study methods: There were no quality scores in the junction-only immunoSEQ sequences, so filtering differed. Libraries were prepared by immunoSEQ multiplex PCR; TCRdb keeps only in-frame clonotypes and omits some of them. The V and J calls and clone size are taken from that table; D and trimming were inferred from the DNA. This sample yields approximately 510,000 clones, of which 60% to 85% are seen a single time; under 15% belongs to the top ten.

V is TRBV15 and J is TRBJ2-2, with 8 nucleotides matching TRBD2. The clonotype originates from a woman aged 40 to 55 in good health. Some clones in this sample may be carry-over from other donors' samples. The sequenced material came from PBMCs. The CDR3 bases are TGTGCCACAACACCGGGACTAGCGAACACCGGGGAGCTGTTTTTT. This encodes CATTPGLANTGELFF.